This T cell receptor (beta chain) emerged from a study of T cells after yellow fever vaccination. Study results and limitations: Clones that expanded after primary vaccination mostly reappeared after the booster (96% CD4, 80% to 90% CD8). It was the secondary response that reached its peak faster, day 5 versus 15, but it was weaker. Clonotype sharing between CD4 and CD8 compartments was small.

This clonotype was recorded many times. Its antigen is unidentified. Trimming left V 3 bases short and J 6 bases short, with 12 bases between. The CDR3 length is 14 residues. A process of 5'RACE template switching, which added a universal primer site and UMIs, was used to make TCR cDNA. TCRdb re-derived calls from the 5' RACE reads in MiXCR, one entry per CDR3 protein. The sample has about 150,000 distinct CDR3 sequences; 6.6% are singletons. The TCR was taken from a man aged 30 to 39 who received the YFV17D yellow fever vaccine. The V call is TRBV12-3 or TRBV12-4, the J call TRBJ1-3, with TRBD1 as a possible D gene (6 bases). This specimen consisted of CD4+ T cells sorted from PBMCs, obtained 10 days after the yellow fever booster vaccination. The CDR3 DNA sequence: TGTGCCAGCAGTTTCCGGACAGTTATAAACACCATATATTTT. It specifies CASSFRTVINTIYF.